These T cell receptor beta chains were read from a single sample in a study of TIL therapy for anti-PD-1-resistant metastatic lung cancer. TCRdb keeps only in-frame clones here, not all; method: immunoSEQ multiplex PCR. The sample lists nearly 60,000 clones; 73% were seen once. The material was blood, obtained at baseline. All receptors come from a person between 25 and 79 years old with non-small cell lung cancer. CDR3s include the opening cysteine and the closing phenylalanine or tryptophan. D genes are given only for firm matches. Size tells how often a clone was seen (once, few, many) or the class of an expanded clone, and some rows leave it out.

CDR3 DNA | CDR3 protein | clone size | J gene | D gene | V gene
TGCAGTGCTAGGTTCTACAATGAGCAGTTCTTC | CSARFYNEQFF | NA | TRBJ2-1 | NA | TRBV20-1
TGTGCCAGCAGAGAGTGGGGGTTCTCTGGGGCCAACGTCCTGACTTTC | CASREWGFSGANVLTF | NA | TRBJ2-6 | NA | TRBV28
TGCGCCAGCAGCTTGGGGGCAGACAACTATGGCTACACCTTC | CASSLGADNYGYTF | NA | TRBJ1-2 | NA | TRBV5-1
TGCGCCAGCAGCGCTATAGTTCTCGGGACAGGGGTATCCGGGCTTCCCTACGAGCAGTACTTC | CASSAIVLGTGVSGLPYEQYF | NA | TRBJ2-7 | TRBD1 | TRBV5-1
TGTGCCAGCAGCCTGGGCCAGGGGTACACCGGGGAGCTGTTTTTT | CASSLGQGYTGELFF | NA | TRBJ2-2 | NA | TRBV5-4
TGTGCCAGCAGTTACTCTCCACAGGGGAGGGATGGCTACACCTTC | CASSYSPQGRDGYTF | few | TRBJ1-2 | TRBD1 | TRBV6-6
TGTGCCAGCAGACTTGGACAGGGAGGGGAAGTAGCTTTCTTT | CASRLGQGGEVAFF | NA | TRBJ1-1 | TRBD1 | TRBV28
TGTGCCAGCAGCTTACCCCGCTTGGGACGGAAGAACACTGAAGCTTTCTTT | CASSLPRLGRKNTEAFF | NA | TRBJ1-1 | NA | TRBV7-9
TGTGCCAGCAGTTGGGGGAGAGAGGCCCAGTACTTC | CASSWGREAQYF | NA | TRBJ2-5 | NA | TRBV28
TGTGCCAGCAGGCGTAGTCAGCGAGAGACCCAGTACTTC | CASRRSQRETQYF | NA | TRBJ2-5 | NA | TRBV6-5
TGTGCTAGCAGCTTAGGGTCGTGGCAGGGTGAAAAACTGTTTTTT | CASSLGSWQGEKLFF | once | TRBJ1-4 | NA | TRBV7-6
TGTGCCAGCAGTGGACAGAGTGGTAGCTATGGCTACACCTTC | CASSGQSGSYGYTF | NA | TRBJ1-2 | NA | TRBV6-5
TGTGCCAGCAGTCACGGACAGGCTTCCCTTGTCTATGGCTACACCTTC | CASSHGQASLVYGYTF | few | TRBJ1-2 | TRBD1 | TRBV28
TGTGCCAGCAGCCAAGATCTGGGTGCCACCGGGGAGCTGTTTTTT | CASSQDLGATGELFF | NA | TRBJ2-2 | NA | TRBV14
TGCGCCAGCACCACCCCCGAGGTCAGGGGAACCCTGGGCTCTGGAAACACCATATATTTT | CASTTPEVRGTLGSGNTIYF | NA | TRBJ1-3 | NA | TRBV10-1
TGTGCCAGCAGTCCCCTACGGACCCACCCCCACAATGAGCAGTTCTTC | CASSPLRTHPHNEQFF | NA | TRBJ2-1 | NA | TRBV25-1
TGTGCCAGCGGCAGGGTATTTGGCAATCAGCCCCAGCATTTT | CASGRVFGNQPQHF | NA | TRBJ1-5 | NA | TRBV27
TGTGCCAGCAGTATTGGACTAGCGGGGCAGGGGGAGCAGTACTTC | CASSIGLAGQGEQYF | NA | TRBJ2-7 | TRBD2 | TRBV2
TGTGCCAGCTCACCAAACCGATACAATCAGCCCCAGCATTTT | CASSPNRYNQPQHF | few | TRBJ1-5 | NA | TRBV18
TGTGCCAGCAGCGTCGCAGCTGGCACAGATACGCAGTATTTT | CASSVAAGTDTQYF | NA | TRBJ2-3 | NA | TRBV9
TGTGCCAGCAGTTACTCGAGTCAGGGTGTTCGTCAGCCCCAGCATTTT | CASSYSSQGVRQPQHF | NA | TRBJ1-5 | NA | TRBV6-5
TGTGCCAGCTCACCGTCGGCAAGCCGGACCGCTGAAGCTTTCTTT | CASSPSASRTAEAFF | NA | TRBJ1-1 | NA | TRBV18
TGTGCCAGCAGCTTAGAAGGCGGGAGGACTAGCACAGATACGCAGTATTTT | CASSLEGGRTSTDTQYF | NA | TRBJ2-3 | TRBD2 | TRBV7-9
TGTGCCAGCAGTGAAGACCAGGGGTACCAGCCCCAGCATTTT | CASSEDQGYQPQHF | few | TRBJ1-5 | NA | TRBV2
TGCGCCAGCAGCTTGGAAGGGGGCTGGGAAAAACTGTTTTTT | CASSLEGGWEKLFF | NA | TRBJ1-4 | TRBD1 | TRBV5-1
TGTGCCAGTAGCCCTCGACTAGCGGGGGGGCGAATAGGAGAGACCCAGTACTTC | CASSPRLAGGRIGETQYF | NA | TRBJ2-5 | TRBD2 | TRBV19
TGTGCCAGCAGCCAAGTTCCTGGGGTGGCTGGCGAGCAGTACTTC | CASSQVPGVAGEQYF | NA | TRBJ2-7 | NA | TRBV14
TGCGCCAGCAGCCAGAGGGCCCCAAACAATGAGCAGTTCTTC | CASSQRAPNNEQFF | NA | TRBJ2-1 | NA | TRBV4-3
TGTGCCAGCAGCTTGGATTCCGGGACAGGGGGTTCCCTCGCAGATACGCAGTATTTT | CASSLDSGTGGSLADTQYF | few | TRBJ2-3 | TRBD1 | TRBV11-1
TGTGCCACCAGCGGCCGGGGCCCCACCTACGAGCAGTACTTC | CATSGRGPTYEQYF | NA | TRBJ2-7 | NA | TRBV15
TGTGCCAGCAGCGGGACAGGGGAAGGGAATTCACCCCTCCACTTT | CASSGTGEGNSPLHF | NA | TRBJ1-6 | TRBD1 | TRBV9
TGTGCCAGCAGACGGGAGTCCTCCTACGAGCAGTACTTC | CASRRESSYEQYF | NA | TRBJ2-7 | NA | TRBV6-6
TGTGCCAGCAGCCGAGACAGGGTGGAAAACATTCAGTACTTC | CASSRDRVENIQYF | NA | TRBJ2-4 | TRBD1 | TRBV11-2
TGTGCCAGCAGTTACTCTCTGACAGGGGAGTATTCACCCCTCCACTTT | CASSYSLTGEYSPLHF | NA | TRBJ1-6 | TRBD1 | TRBV6-5
TGTGCCAGCAGCGTAGAGGCTAGCGGGGGTAGCACAGATACGCAGTATTTT | CASSVEASGGSTDTQYF | NA | TRBJ2-3 | TRBD2 | TRBV9
TGTGCCAGCAGCCCCCTAAGCAGATACAATGAGCAGTTCTTC | CASSPLSRYNEQFF | NA | TRBJ2-1 | NA | TRBV11-2
TGTGCCAGCAGCACTGGGGCCCTTGCCTATGGCTACACCTTC | CASSTGALAYGYTF | few | TRBJ1-2 | NA | TRBV7-2
TGTGCCAGCAGCTGGGGACAGGGCGCTGGAAACACCATATATTTT | CASSWGQGAGNTIYF | NA | TRBJ1-3 | TRBD1 | TRBV11-3
TGTGCCAGCAGCTTACGGCGGGGGGCCGACCCAGAGACCCAGTACTTC | CASSLRRGADPETQYF | NA | TRBJ2-5 | TRBD2 | TRBV7-9
TGTGCCAGCAGCAGAGGCGGGACAGGAGGAAACACCATATATTTT | CASSRGGTGGNTIYF | medium-sized | TRBJ1-3 | TRBD1 | TRBV28
TGTGCCAGTACCCCTCCGTTGGGGGAGCCTCTTGGTGGCTACACCTTC | CASTPPLGEPLGGYTF | NA | TRBJ1-2 | NA | TRBV19
TGTGCCAGCAGTCTCAGCGGGAAAACAGATACGCAGTATTTT | CASSLSGKTDTQYF | NA | TRBJ2-3 | TRBD2 | TRBV28
TGTGCCATCAGTGAGTCGACCGGGGTGGGTAGTACGCAGTATTTT | CAISESTGVGSTQYF | NA | TRBJ2-3 | NA | TRBV10-3
TGCAGCGTTGAAGATCCCTGGGGGGAGATTCTTGATACGCAGTATTTT | CSVEDPWGEILDTQYF | NA | TRBJ2-3 | NA | TRBV29-1
TGTGCCAGCAGCGTAGGATCCGGGACTAGCGGAAACATTCAGTACTTC | CASSVGSGTSGNIQYF | NA | TRBJ2-4 | TRBD2 | TRBV9
TGCGCCAGCAGCTTGGGTGGGTACGAGCAGTACTTC | CASSLGGYEQYF | once | TRBJ2-7 | NA | TRBV5-1
TGTGCCAGCAGCTTGGAGGGGGAGAAGGGGCCCCAGCATTTT | CASSLEGEKGPQHF | NA | TRBJ1-5 | NA | TRBV5-4
TGTGCCAGCAGCCTCAATCGCCCGGGAGCGGGGTACAATGAGCAGTTCTTC | CASSLNRPGAGYNEQFF | once | TRBJ2-1 | TRBD2 | TRBV7-2
TGTGCCAGCAGCGACGGACAGTCCCAAGAGACCCAGTACTTC | CASSDGQSQETQYF | NA | TRBJ2-5 | NA | TRBV6-1
TGTGCCAGCCGAGGGCGAGGGCAGAAATACAATGAGCAGTTCTTC | CASRGRGQKYNEQFF | NA | TRBJ2-1 | NA | TRBV6-5
TGTGCCAGCAGCTTGGGGCAGCTCTCCTACGAGCAGTACTTC | CASSLGQLSYEQYF | NA | TRBJ2-7 | NA | TRBV5-4
TGTGCCAGCAGCCCCTTAGACCAGGATGGCTACACCTTC | CASSPLDQDGYTF | few | TRBJ1-2 | NA | TRBV4-2
TGTGCCAGTAGTCGGTCGTACCAAGAGACCCAGTACTTC | CASSRSYQETQYF | NA | TRBJ2-5 | NA | TRBV19
TGCGCCAGCAGCCCCCTGGGGGTCAGGGGGCGAGGCACTGAAGCTTTCTTT | CASSPLGVRGRGTEAFF | few | TRBJ1-1 | TRBD1 | TRBV4-1
TGTGCCAGCAGTATTCTACAGGGGCAGACCCAGTACTTC | CASSILQGQTQYF | NA | TRBJ2-5 | TRBD1 | TRBV5-6
TGTGCCAGCAGCGTAGACAGGGTACAGGGTGGCTACACCTTC | CASSVDRVQGGYTF | NA | TRBJ1-2 | NA | TRBV9
TGCGCCAGCAGGGGGACTAGCGGGGACGATACGCAGTATTTT | CASRGTSGDDTQYF | NA | TRBJ2-3 | TRBD2 | TRBV4-3
TGTGCCAGTAGTCTGACAGGGGCCGGGGAGCTGTTTTTT | CASSLTGAGELFF | NA | TRBJ2-2 | TRBD1 | TRBV19
TGTGCCAGCAGCCCGAGCTGGGCTTTCAACAATCAGCCCCAGCATTTT | CASSPSWAFNNQPQHF | NA | TRBJ1-5 | NA | TRBV7-2